Presented here are 27 T cell receptor beta chains from one specimen sequenced in a study of beta chain features in type 1 diabetes. Expressed TCRB transcripts were sequenced after all isolated RNA was converted to cDNA. Libraries were prepared by immunoSEQ multiplex PCR; TCRdb keeps only in-frame clonotypes and omits some of them. Here the sample spans under 250,000 clones, roughly 10% being singletons. Input material: central memory CD4+ T cells from blood. The receptors were sampled from a man aged 18 to 29 in good health.

V usage is TRBV10-3 and J usage is TRBJ2-5; 13 bases are a match to TRBD2. CDR3 length equals 14 residues. The trim removed 6 bases at V and 13 bases at J, leaving 11 bases unmatched. Germline CDR1 reads ENHRY; CDR2 reads SYGVKD. CDR3 DNA sequence: TGTGCCATCAGCACCGGGACTAGCGGGACCCCTCTGTACTTC. It is translated as CAISTGTSGTPLYF.

This clone has just a few counts. This chain links TRBV5-1 with TRBJ2-3, with a weak D call TRBD1 (6 bases). The CDR3 loop spans 14 amino acids. Trimming stripped 5 bases from V and 6 bases from J, with 16 bases between. Germline CDR1 and CDR2: SGHRS and YFSETQ. CDR3 amino acids: CASRYDRPPDTQYF. The CDR3 nucleotides read TGCGCCAGCAGATACGACAGGCCCCCGGATACGCAGTATTTT.

This clone came up a few times. The chain links TRBV29-1 to TRBJ1-1; D not resolved. Germline CDR1 SQVTM, CDR2 ANQGSEA. V gave up 4 bases and J gave up 0 bases, with 9 bases separating them. The CDR3 consists of 13 residues. The CDR3 reads CSVVVALNTEAFF. The CDR3 DNA reads as TGCAGCGTTGTTGTCGCATTGAACACTGAAGCTTTCTTT. Supplemented by reference TRBV29-1 and TRBJ1-1, the full variable domain reads SAVISQKPSRDICQRGTSLTIQCQVDSQVTMMFWYRQQPGQSLTLIATANQGSEATYESGFVIDKFPISRPNLTFSTLTVSNMSPEDSSIYLCSVVVALNTEAFFGQGTRLTVV.

This clone was observed a few times. V gene TRBV4-3 combines with J gene TRBJ1-1; 7 bases agree with TRBD1. The CDR3 is 16 amino acids. After removal of 8 bases from V and 1 base from J, the junction contained 13 bases not matched to a gene. The V gene's germline CDR1 is LGHNA and CDR2 YSLEER. CDR3: CASGPGGGGRNTEAFF. CDR3 nucleotide sequence: TGCGCCAGCGGCCCCGGAGGGGGCGGTCGGAACACTGAAGCTTTCTTT.

V usage is TRBV2 and J usage is TRBJ1-2; the D is unclear. CDR1 is SNHLY and CDR2 is FYNNEI in the germline V gene. V was trimmed by 5 bases and J by 2 bases, leaving 12 bases between them. The CDR3 covers 14 residues. The CDR3 nucleotides read TGTGCCAGCAGTTCTAGACGGGTCAACTATGGCTACACCTTC. Its translation: CASSSRRVNYGYTF. Combining the CDR3 with reference TRBV2 and TRBJ1-2 gives the whole variable domain EPEVTQTPSHQVTQMGQEVILRCVPISNHLYFYWYRQILGQKVEFLVSFYNNEISEKSEIFDDQFSVERPDGSNFTLKIRSTKLEDSAMYFCASSSRRVNYGYTFGSGTRLTVV.

In its sample, this clone was seen a few times. V usage is TRBV10-3 and J usage is TRBJ2-3, with TRBD2 identical over 10 bases. V trimming: 3 bases; J trimming: 2 bases; junction bases outside the gene matches: 5. Germline V gene lookup returns CDR1 ENHRY and CDR2 SYGVKD. This CDR3 region has 16 residues. CDR3 in DNA: TGTGCCATCAGTGATAGGACTAGCGGACCCACAGATACGCAGTATTTT. Its protein product is CAISDRTSGPTDTQYF.

This clone was found a few times. The chain has TRBV29-1 and TRBJ1-1; 8 bases map to TRBD1. CDR1 is SQVTM and CDR2 is ANQGSEA in the germline V gene. With V trimmed by 4 bases and J by 8 bases, 3 bases remained unmatched. There are 11 residues in the CDR3. The CDR3 region is CSVGRTGEAFF. The CDR3 nucleotides are TGCAGCGTTGGCCGGACAGGGGAAGCTTTCTTT.

This clone has a handful of counts. The chain uses TRBV4-2 and TRBJ2-1; D uncertain. CDR3 length equals 12 residues. Trimming stripped 2 bases from V and 4 bases from J, with 3 bases between. Germline V lookup: CDR1 LGHNA, CDR2 YNFKEQ. The CDR3 nucleotides read TGTGCCAGCAGCCAAAGATACAATGAGCAGTTCTTC. Residues: CASSQRYNEQFF.

Comment on this clone: Other nucleotide sequences from this sample produce the same CDR3. This chain joins TRBV10-3 and TRBJ2-3; no clear D gene. The V and J ends lost 0 bases and 2 bases respectively, with 6 bases between them. CDR1 and CDR2 from the germline V gene are ENHRY and SYGVKD. The CDR3 extends over 14 amino acids. The CDR3 region is CAISESTNTDTQYF. The CDR3 DNA sequence: TGTGCCATCAGTGAGTCAACTAACACAGATACGCAGTATTTT.

The gene calls are TRBV30 and TRBJ2-7, with 14 bases matching TRBD2. The CDR3 spans 14 residues. CDR1 is GTSNPN, CDR2 SVGIG, per germline (reference sequence). Trimming took 3 bases from V and 4 from J; bases not matched to a gene: 2. The CDR3 DNA reads as TGTGCCTGGAGGCGACTAGCGGGAGGGTACGAGCAGTACTTC. Translating it yields CAWRRLAGGYEQYF.

The chain joins TRBV29-1 to TRBJ2-7; 9 nucleotides line up with TRBD1. J was trimmed by 3 bases and V by 6 bases; bases with no gene match: 12. The CDR3 runs to 15 residues. Looked up from germline, CDR1 is SQVTM and CDR2 is ANQGSEA. The CDR3 nucleotides read TGCAGCGTATCCAGGACAGGGGTCAGCCTCTACGAGCAGTACTTC. Its translation: CSVSRTGVSLYEQYF.

The genes are TRBV7-8 and TRBJ1-5; weak D call: TRBD1 (6 bases). Trimming left V 3 bases short and J 5 bases short, with 8 bases between. The CDR3 totals 13 residues. The germline CDR1 and CDR2 sequences are SGHVS and FQNEAQ. CDR3 coding DNA: TGTGCCAGCAGCTTCTCAGGGGATCAGCCCCAGCATTTT. It encodes CASSFSGDQPQHF.

J is TRBJ2-1 and V is TRBV6-6, with D unresolved. The CDR3 covers 14 residues. CDR1 is MNHNY, CDR2 SVGAGI, per germline (reference sequence). V was trimmed by 1 base and J by 3 bases, leaving 7 bases between them. The CDR3 nucleotides are TGTGCCAGCAGTTACTGGGCCAACTACAATGAGCAGTTCTTC. It is translated as CASSYWANYNEQFF.

The chain is built from TRBV25-1 and TRBJ2-6; 7 bases fit TRBD2. The CDR3 is 15 residues long. J lost 2 bases, V lost 8 bases, and 6 bases had no gene match. Germline V gene sequence: CDR1 MGHDK, CDR2 SYGVNS. CDR3 sequence (DNA): TGTGCCAGCGCCAGGGAGGGCGCTGGGGCCAACGTCCTGACTTTC. Protein sequence: CASAREGAGANVLTF.

The V gene is TRBV7-7, the J gene TRBJ1-2; D unclear. The CDR3 has 16 amino acids. V was cut by 5 bases and J by 8 bases, with 24 bases left in between. Germline loops: CDR1 SSHAT, CDR2 FNYEAQ (reference sequence). This chain's CDR3 is CASSPFLGWTEEGYTF. CDR3 nucleotides: TGTGCCAGCAGCCCTTTCTTAGGCTGGACCGAAGAGGGCTACACCTTC.

The chain recombines TRBV5-4 with TRBJ1-1; perhaps TRBD1 as D (6 bases). V was shortened by 2 bases and J by 6 bases, with 11 bases between the two germline ends. Looked up from germline, CDR1 is SGHNT and CDR2 is YYREEE (reference sequence). CDR3 length: 13 amino acids. CDR3 nucleotide sequence: TGTGCCAGCAGCTTTACAGGGATCCCTGAAGCTTTCTTT. This codes for CASSFTGIPEAFF.

The chain links TRBV4-2 to TRBJ2-1; 10 bases agree with TRBD2. Germline values: CDR1 LGHNA, CDR2 YNFKEQ. CDR3 size: 17 residues. The trim removed 0 bases at V and 6 bases at J, leaving 8 bases unmatched. CDR3 region: CASSQDLPAGGPNEQFF. DNA for the CDR3: TGTGCCAGCAGCCAAGATCTGCCAGCGGGAGGGCCCAATGAGCAGTTCTTC.

The V call is TRBV5-1, the J call TRBJ1-4; D unresolved. The CDR3 spans 15 residues. V lost 0 bases, J lost 0 bases, and 6 bases lay in between. The V gene's germline CDR1 is SGHRS and CDR2 YFSETQ. The CDR3 bases are TGCGCCAGCAGCTTGGGACTTGCAACTAATGAAAAACTGTTTTTT. This sequence encodes CASSLGLATNEKLFF.

About this clone itself: Other DNA sequences in the same sample also yield this CDR3. V and J are TRBV20-1 and TRBJ2-1; D unclear. The CDR3 spans 10 residues. Germline values: CDR1 DFQATT, CDR2 SNEGSKA (reference sequence). V lost 6 bases and J lost 7, with 7 bases in between. In DNA form, the CDR3 reads TGCAGTGCCCTGTCGAATGAGCAGTTCTTC. This codes for CSALSNEQFF.

This chain joins TRBV6-5 and TRBJ2-7; D is unresolved. Deletions cut 2 bases from V and 5 bases from J, with 16 bases between. CDR1 MNHEY and CDR2 SVGAGI come from the germline V gene. The CDR3 is made up of 15 amino acids. The DNA for the CDR3 is TGTGCCAGCAGTTACGCACCAAACCTAGGGAACGAGCAGTACTTC. Translating gives CASSYAPNLGNEQYF.

This clone was found a few times. The V call is TRBV18, the J call TRBJ2-2, with TRBD2 identical over 10 bases. The CDR3 is made up of 17 amino acids. The V and J ends lost 0 bases and 0 bases, in that order; junction bases with no gene match: 1. CDR1 is KGHSH and CDR2 is LQKENI in the germline V gene. CDR3 residues: CASSPPSGRSNTGELFF. The CDR3, as DNA: TGTGCCAGCTCACCACCTAGCGGGAGGTCGAACACCGGGGAGCTGTTTTTT.

This clone showed up just a few times. The V gene is TRBV30, the J gene TRBJ1-2, with TRBD1 as a possible D gene (5 bases). The germline V gene encodes CDR1 GTSNPN and CDR2 SVGIG (reference sequence). The CDR3 contains 13 residues. V lost 0 bases and J 8 bases, leaving 13 bases between the germline ends. The CDR3 DNA reads TGTGCCTGGAGTGTACGGGGACCCGTGGGCTACACCTTC. It specifies CAWSVRGPVGYTF.

This clone has a handful of counts. V gene TRBV2 combines with J gene TRBJ2-3; D possibly corresponds to TRBD2 (5 bases). The ends were cut back, 8 bases at V and 6 bases at J, with 15 bases in the middle. Per the germline V gene, CDR1 is SNHLY and CDR2 is FYNNEI. This CDR3 contains 13 residues. The CDR3 sequence is CASVTIARDTQYF. The CDR3 DNA follows: TGTGCCAGCGTAACCATAGCGAGGGATACGCAGTATTTT.

This clone was observed many times. As DNA, the CDR3 is TGCAGCGTTGATCTAGGCCTGGGATCCTACGAGCAGTACTTC. It codes for CSVDLGLGSYEQYF. The chain has TRBV29-1 and TRBJ2-7, with D unresolved. V was trimmed by 3 bases and J by 1 base, leaving 13 bases between them. Germline V gene sequence: CDR1 SQVTM, CDR2 ANQGSEA. This CDR3 region has 14 residues.

This clone was seen only a few times. The chain has TRBV30 and TRBJ2-7; a weak D match, TRBD1 (6 bases). V lost 2 bases and J 6 bases, leaving 14 bases between the germline ends. Germline V CDR1 and CDR2: GTSNPN, SVGIG (reference sequence). There are 13 residues in the CDR3. The chain's CDR3 is CAWSLETGSEQYF. The CDR3 region has the DNA TGTGCCTGGAGTTTGGAGACAGGCTCCGAGCAGTACTTC.

This clone was counted a few times. The chain employs TRBV9 and TRBJ2-7; D possibly uses TRBD1 or TRBD2 (6 bases each). Germline CDR1 and CDR2: SGDLS and YYNGEE. Trimming left V 3 bases short and J 6 bases short, with 19 bases between. The CDR3 is 15 amino acids. For the CDR3, the DNA is TGTGCCAGCAGCGCTTATGGGGGGCGGGCTTCCGAGCAGTACTTC. This gives the protein CASSAYGGRASEQYF.

This clone was seen only a few times. The chain recombines TRBV4-1 with TRBJ2-1; D call uncertain. The CDR3 is made up of 14 amino acids. Germline-derived CDR1 and CDR2 are MGHRA and YSYEKL. V gave up 0 bases and J gave up 3 bases, with 6 bases separating them. The CDR3: CASSQDPNYNEQFF. CDR3 coding DNA: TGCGCCAGCAGCCAAGATCCTAACTACAATGAGCAGTTCTTC.